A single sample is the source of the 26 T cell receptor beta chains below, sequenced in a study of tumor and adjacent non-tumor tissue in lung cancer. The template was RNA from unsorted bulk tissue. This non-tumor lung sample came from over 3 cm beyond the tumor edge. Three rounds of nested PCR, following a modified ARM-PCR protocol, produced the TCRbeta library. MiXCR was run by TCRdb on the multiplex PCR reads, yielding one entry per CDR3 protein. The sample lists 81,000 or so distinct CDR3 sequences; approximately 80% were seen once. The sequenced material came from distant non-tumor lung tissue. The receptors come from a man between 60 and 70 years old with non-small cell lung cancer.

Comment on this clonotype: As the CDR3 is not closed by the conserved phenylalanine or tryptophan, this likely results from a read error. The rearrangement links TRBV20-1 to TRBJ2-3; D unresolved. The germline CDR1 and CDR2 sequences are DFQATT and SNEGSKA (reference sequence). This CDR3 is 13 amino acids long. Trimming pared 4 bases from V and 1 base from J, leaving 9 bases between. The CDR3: CSANLWGTDTQYL. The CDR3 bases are TGCAGTGCTAATTTGTGGGGCACAGATACGCAGTATCTT.

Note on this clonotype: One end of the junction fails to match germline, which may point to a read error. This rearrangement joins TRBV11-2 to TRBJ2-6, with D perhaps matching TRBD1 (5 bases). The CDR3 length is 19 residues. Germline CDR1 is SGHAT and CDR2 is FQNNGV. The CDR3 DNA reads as TGTGCCAGCAGCTTACTTCCAAAGGACATGCCCTCTGGGGCCAACCTCCTGACTTTC. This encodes CASSLLPKDMPSGANLLTF.

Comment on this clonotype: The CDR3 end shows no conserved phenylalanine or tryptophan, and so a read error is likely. The DNA for the CDR3 is TGCAGTGCCAGTCCGGGGGGAGATCAGCCTCAGCATTCT. Encoded protein: CSASPGGDQPQHS. The V call is TRBV20-1, the J call TRBJ1-5, with D possibly matching TRBD1 (5 bases). Germline V lookup: CDR1 DFQATT, CDR2 SNEGSKA (reference sequence). This CDR3 has 13 amino acids.

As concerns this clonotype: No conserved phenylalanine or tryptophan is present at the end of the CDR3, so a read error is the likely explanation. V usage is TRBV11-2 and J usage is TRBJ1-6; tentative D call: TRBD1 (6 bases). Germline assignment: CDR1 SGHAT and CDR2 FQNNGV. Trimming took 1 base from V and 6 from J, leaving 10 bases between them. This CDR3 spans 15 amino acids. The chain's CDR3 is CASSLGGDTNSPLHT. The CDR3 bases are TGTGCCAGCAGCTTAGGAGGGGACACTAATTCACCCCTCCACACT.

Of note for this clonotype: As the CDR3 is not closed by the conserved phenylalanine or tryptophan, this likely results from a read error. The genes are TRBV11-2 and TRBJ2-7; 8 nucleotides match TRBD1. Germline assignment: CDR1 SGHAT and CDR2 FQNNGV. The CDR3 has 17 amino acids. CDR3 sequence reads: CTSSRVGQAFESYEQYI. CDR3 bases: TGTACCAGCAGCCGGGTGGGACAGGCCTTCGAGTCCTACGAGCAGTACATC.

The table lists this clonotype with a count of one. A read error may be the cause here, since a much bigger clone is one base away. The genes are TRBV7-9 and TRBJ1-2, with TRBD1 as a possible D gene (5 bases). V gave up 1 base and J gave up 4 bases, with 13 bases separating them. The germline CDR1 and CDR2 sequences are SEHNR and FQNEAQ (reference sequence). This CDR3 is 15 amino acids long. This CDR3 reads CASSLGGITLYGYTF. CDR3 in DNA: TGTGCCAGCAGCTTAGGGGGCATCACTCTCTATGGCTACACCTTC.

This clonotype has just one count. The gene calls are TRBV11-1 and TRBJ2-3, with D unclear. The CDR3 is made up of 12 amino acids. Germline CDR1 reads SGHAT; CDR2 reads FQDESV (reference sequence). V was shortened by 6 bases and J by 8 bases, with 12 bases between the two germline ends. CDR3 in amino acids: CASRLSYGTQYF. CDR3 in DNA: TGTGCCAGCAGGTTATCGTACGGTACGCAGTATTTT.

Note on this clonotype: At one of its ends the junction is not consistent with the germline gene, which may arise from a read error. The CDR3 DNA sequence: TGTGCCAGCAGTGCACTAGCGGGGGGCTCCTACGCGCAGTACTTC. It specifies CASSALAGGSYAQYF. J is TRBJ2-7 and V is TRBV6-5, with 12 positions matching TRBD2. This CDR3 has 15 residues. CDR1 is MNHEY and CDR2 is SVGAGI in the germline V gene.

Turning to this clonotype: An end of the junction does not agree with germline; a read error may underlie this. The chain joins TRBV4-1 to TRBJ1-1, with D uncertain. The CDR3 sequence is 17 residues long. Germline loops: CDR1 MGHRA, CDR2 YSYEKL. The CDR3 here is CANSQPTGGPRNTEAFF. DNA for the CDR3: TGCGCCAACAGCCAACCGACTGGCGGGCCAAGGAACACTGAAGCTTTCTTT.

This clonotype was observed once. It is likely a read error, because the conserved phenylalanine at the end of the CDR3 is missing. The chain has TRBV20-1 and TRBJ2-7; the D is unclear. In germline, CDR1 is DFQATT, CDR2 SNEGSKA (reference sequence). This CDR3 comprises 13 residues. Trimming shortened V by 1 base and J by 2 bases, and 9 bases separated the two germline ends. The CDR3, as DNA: TGCAGTGCTAGAGTAGAGTGGACCTACGAGCAGTACTTA. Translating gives CSARVEWTYEQYL.

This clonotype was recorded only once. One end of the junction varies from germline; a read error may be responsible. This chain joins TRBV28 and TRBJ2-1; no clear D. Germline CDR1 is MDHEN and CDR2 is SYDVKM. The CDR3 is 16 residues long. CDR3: CASSLGIIASYNEQFF. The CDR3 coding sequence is TGTGCTAGCAGTTTAGGTATTATTGCCTCCTACAATGAGCAGTTCTTC.

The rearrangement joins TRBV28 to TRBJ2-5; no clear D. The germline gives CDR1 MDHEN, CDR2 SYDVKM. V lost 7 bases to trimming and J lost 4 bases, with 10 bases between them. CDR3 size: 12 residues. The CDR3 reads CASNRSRETQYF. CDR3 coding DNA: TGTGCCAGCAACCGGTCCCGAGAGACCCAGTACTTC.

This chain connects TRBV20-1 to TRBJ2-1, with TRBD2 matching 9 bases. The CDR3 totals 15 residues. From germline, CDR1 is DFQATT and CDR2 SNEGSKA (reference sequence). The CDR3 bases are TGCAAACGGATGAGAAGGGGGACTAGCTCATATGAGCAGTTCTTC. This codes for CKRMRRGTSSYEQFF.

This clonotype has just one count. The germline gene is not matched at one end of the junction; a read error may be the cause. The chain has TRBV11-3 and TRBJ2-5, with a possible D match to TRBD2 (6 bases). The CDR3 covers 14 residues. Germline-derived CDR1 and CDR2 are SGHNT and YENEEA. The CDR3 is CASSLDGGTLLQHF. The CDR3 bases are TGTGCCAGCAGCTTAGATGGGGGGACCCTCCTCCAGCACTTC. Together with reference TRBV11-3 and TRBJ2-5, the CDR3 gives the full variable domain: EAGVVQSPRYKIIEKKQPVAFWCNPISGHNTLYWYLQNLGQGPELLIRYENEEAVDDSQLPKDRFSAERLKGVDSTLKIQPAELGDSAVYLCASSLDGGTLLQHFGPGTRLLVL.

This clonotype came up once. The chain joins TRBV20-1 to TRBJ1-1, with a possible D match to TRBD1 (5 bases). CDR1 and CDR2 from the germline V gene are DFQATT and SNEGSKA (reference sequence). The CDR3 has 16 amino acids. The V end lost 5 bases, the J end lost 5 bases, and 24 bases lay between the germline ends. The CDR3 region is CSAPRAGRGPNTEAFF. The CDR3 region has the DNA TGCAGTGCTCCAAGGGCTGGACGGGGACCAAATACTGAAGCTTTCTTT.

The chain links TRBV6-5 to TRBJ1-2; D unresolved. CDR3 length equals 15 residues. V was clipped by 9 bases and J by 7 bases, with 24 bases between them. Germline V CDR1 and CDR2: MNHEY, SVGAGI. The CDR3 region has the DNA TGTGCCAGTAGGCGGGGTCCGGGCCCTTCCCCTGGCTACACCTTC. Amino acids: CASRRGPGPSPGYTF.

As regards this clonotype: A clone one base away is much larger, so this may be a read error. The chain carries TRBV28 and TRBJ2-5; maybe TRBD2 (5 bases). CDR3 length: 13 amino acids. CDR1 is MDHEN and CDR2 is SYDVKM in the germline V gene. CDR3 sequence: CASSRGVGETLYF. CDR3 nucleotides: TGTGCCAGCAGCCGCGGTGTCGGGGAGACCCTGTACTTC.

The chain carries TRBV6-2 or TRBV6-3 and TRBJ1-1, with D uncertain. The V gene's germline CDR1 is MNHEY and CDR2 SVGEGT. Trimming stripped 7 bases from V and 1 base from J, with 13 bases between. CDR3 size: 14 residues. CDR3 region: CASIHPYGNTEAFF. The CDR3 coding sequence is TGTGCCAGCATTCATCCCTACGGGAACACTGAAGCTTTCTTT.

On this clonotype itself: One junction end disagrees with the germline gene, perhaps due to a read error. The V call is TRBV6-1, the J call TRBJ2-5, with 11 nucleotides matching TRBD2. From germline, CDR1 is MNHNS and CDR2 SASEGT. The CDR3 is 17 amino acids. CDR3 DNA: TGTGCCAGCAGTTCGGGACTAGCGGAGAGGTACCAAGAGACCCAGTATTTC. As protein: CASSSGLAERYQETQYF.

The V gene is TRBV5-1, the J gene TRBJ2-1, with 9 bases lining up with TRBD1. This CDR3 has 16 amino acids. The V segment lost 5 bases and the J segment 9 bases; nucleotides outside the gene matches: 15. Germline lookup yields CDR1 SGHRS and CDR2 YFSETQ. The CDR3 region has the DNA TGCGCCAGCAGGTTGATGGGGACAGGGAGAATTGGTGAGCAGTTCTTC. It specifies CASRLMGTGRIGEQFF. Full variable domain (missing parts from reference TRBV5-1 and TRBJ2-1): KAGVTQTPRYLIKTRGQQVTLSCSPISGHRSVSWYQQTPGQGLQFLFEYFSETQRNKGNFPGRFSGRQFSNSRSEMNVSTLELGDSALYLCASRLMGTGRIGEQFFGPGTRLTVL.

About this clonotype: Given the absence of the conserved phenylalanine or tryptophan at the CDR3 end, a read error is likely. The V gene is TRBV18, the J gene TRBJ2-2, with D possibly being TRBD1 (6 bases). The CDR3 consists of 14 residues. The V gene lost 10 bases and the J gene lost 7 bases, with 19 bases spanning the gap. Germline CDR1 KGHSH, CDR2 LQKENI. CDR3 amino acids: CATRVQGDIGELFS. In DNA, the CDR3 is TGTGCCACCCGCGTCCAAGGGGACATCGGGGAGCTGTTTTCT.

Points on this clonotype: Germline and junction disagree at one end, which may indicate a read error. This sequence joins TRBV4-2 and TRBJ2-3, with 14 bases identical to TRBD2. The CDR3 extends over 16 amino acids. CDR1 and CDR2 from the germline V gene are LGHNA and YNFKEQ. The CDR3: CARSQTGTSGSNTQYF. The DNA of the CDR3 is TGTGCCAGGAGCCAAACCGGGACTAGCGGGAGCAATACGCAGTACTTT.

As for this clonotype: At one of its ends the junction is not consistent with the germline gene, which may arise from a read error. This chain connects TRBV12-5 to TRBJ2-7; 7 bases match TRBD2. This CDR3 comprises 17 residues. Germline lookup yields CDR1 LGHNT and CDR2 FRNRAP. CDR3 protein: CACGLSRDYTNSYEQYF. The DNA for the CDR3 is TGTGCTTGTGGTTTGTCCCGGGACTACACTAACTCCTACGAGCAGTACTTC.

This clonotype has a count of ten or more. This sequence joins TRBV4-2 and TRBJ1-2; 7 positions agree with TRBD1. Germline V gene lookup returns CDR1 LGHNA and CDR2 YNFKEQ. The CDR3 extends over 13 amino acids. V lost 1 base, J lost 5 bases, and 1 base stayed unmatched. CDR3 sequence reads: CASSQGTGYGYTF. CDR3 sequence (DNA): TGTGCCAGCAGCCAAGGGACAGGTTATGGCTACACCTTC.

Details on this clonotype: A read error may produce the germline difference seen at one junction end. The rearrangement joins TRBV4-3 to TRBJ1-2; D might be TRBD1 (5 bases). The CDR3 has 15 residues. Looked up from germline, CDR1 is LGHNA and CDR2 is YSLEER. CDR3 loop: CARSHRHGGVYGYTF. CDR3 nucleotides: TGCGCCAGGAGCCACAGACACGGGGGAGTCTATGGCTACACCTTC.

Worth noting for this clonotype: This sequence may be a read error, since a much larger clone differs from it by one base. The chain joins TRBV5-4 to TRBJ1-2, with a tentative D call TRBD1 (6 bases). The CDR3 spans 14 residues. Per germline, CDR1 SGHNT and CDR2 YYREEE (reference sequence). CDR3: CVSSGGGLNYGYTF. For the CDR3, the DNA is TGTGTCAGCAGCGGGGGGGGGCTTAACTATGGCTACACCTTC.